The 32 T cell receptor beta chains below were found in one sample sequenced in a study of blood T cell repertoires in COVID-19. Using immunoSEQ multiplex PCR, the repertoire was profiled, and TCRdb retains in-frame clones only, with some absent. The data contain 140,000 to 150,000 clones, roughly three quarters of them singletons. Sequencing used peripheral blood. Every receptor here comes from a man aged 55 to 70 with acute or convalescent COVID-19.

This rearrangement joins TRBV18 to TRBJ2-7; D not certain. Per germline, CDR1 KGHSH and CDR2 LQKENI. The CDR3 sequence is 12 residues long. Trimming removed 5 bases at V and 5 bases at J, with 10 bases between. CDR3 coding DNA: TGTGCCAGCTCAACGGGTGAGGACGAGCAGTACTTC. It specifies CASSTGEDEQYF.

This clone showed up just a few times. CDR3 in DNA: TGTGCCAGCAGTGAGGCAGGCCTGAACACTGAAGCTTTCTTT. Translated: CASSEAGLNTEAFF. The rearrangement links TRBV6-4 to TRBJ1-1; D is uncertain. This CDR3 has 14 amino acids. The V end lost 3 bases, the J end lost 0 bases, and 8 bases lay between the germline ends. Per germline, CDR1 MRHNA and CDR2 SNTAGT.

This chain uses TRBV29-1 with TRBJ2-7; D not resolved. Per germline, CDR1 SQVTM and CDR2 ANQGSEA. This CDR3 spans 16 amino acids. V was pared by 2 bases and J by 1 base, with 18 bases between. CDR3: CSVESAGKVQSYEQYF. Here the CDR3 DNA reads TGCAGCGTTGAAAGTGCAGGCAAGGTACAGTCCTACGAGCAGTACTTC.

The chain recombines TRBV4-2 with TRBJ2-1; TRBD2 matches 15 bases. The CDR3 consists of 17 residues. With 4 bases clipped from V and 8 bases from J, the junction kept 9 bases outside the gene matches. Germline CDR1 LGHNA, CDR2 YNFKEQ. The CDR3 is CASSLRTSGRAGYEQFF. The CDR3 bases are TGTGCCAGCAGCCTTAGGACTAGCGGGAGGGCCGGCTATGAGCAGTTCTTC.

The chain uses TRBV3-1 (or the pseudogene TRBV3-2) and TRBJ2-7; 12 nucleotides agree with TRBD1. J was trimmed by 6 bases and V by 1 base; bases with no gene match: 7. The CDR3 has 16 residues. Per the germline V gene, CDR1 is LGHDT and CDR2 is YNNKEL (reference sequence). CDR3 loop: CASSQGWGTGGVEQYF. The CDR3 DNA sequence: TGTGCCAGCAGCCAAGGATGGGGGACAGGGGGCGTCGAGCAGTACTTC.

This chain uses TRBV9 with TRBJ1-6; D is ambiguous. Germline V gene sequence: CDR1 SGDLS, CDR2 YYNGEE. The CDR3 length is 13 residues. Trimming shortened V by 2 bases and J by 8 bases, and 8 bases separated the two germline ends. The chain's CDR3 is CASSVGIDSPLHF. In nucleotides, the CDR3 is TGTGCCAGCAGCGTGGGCATTGATTCACCCCTCCACTTT.

The V call is TRBV19, the J call TRBJ1-2; 8 nucleotides agree with TRBD1. Germline CDR1 LNHDA, CDR2 SQIVND (reference sequence). Unmatched junction bases numbered 10, after V lost 6 bases and J lost 4 bases. The CDR3 has 15 amino acids. The CDR3 here is CASRPGTGSIYGYTF. The CDR3 coding sequence is TGTGCCAGTAGGCCCGGGACAGGATCGATCTATGGCTACACCTTC.

J is TRBJ2-3 and V is TRBV15, with D maybe TRBD2 (5 bases). The length of the CDR3 is 16 residues. Between the trimmed V and J ends, which lost 0 bases and 7 bases, there was a span of 17 bases. The germline V gene encodes CDR1 LNHNV and CDR2 YYDKDF (reference sequence). CDR3: CATSRDMAREGNTQYF. CDR3 sequence (DNA): TGTGCCACCAGCAGAGATATGGCCCGGGAAGGGAATACGCAGTATTTT.

This clone was detected a few times. This chain uses TRBV7-9 with TRBJ1-1, with D possibly TRBD1 on 5 matching bases. The length of the CDR3 is 12 residues. The V and J ends lost 0 bases and 7 bases respectively, with 6 bases between them. The germline CDR1 and CDR2 sequences are SEHNR and FQNEAQ (reference sequence). The CDR3: CASSLAGGEAFF. CDR3 in DNA: TGTGCCAGCAGCTTAGCGGGGGGTGAAGCTTTCTTT.

The chain combines TRBV7-2 with TRBJ2-7, with D possibly matching TRBD1 (8 bases). V lost 4 bases to trimming and J lost 4 bases, with 11 bases between them. CDR1 and CDR2 from the germline V gene are SGHTA and FQGNSA. The CDR3 loop spans 13 amino acids. DNA of the CDR3: TGTGCCAGCAGCTCACAGGGGGGGTACGAGCAGTACTTC. Its protein is CASSSQGGYEQYF.

The chain uses TRBV6-5 and TRBJ1-1; maybe TRBD1 (5 bases). The germline V gene has CDR1 MNHEY and CDR2 SVGAGI. CDR3 size: 14 residues. Trimming stripped 4 bases from V and 3 bases from J, with 12 bases between. The CDR3 sequence is CASSLDGGDTEAFF. CDR3 bases: TGTGCCAGCAGTTTAGACGGGGGGGACACTGAAGCTTTCTTT.

This chain links TRBV19 with TRBJ1-4, with D perhaps TRBD1 (6 bases). The CDR3 contains 14 residues. CDR1 is LNHDA and CDR2 is SQIVND in the germline V gene (reference sequence). V was clipped by 3 bases and J by 8 bases, with 13 bases between them. The CDR3 loop reads CASSIQGRKEKLFF. The CDR3 nucleotides are TGTGCCAGTAGTATCCAGGGGCGTAAAGAAAAACTGTTTTTT.

This clone has ten or more counts. The chain recombines TRBV6-5 with TRBJ1-4, with TRBD1 as a possible D gene (5 bases). Looked up from germline, CDR1 is MNHEY and CDR2 is SVGAGI. CDR3 length: 15 residues. Trimming left V 0 bases short and J 8 bases short, with 13 bases between. The CDR3: CASSYSPQGWEKLFF. CDR3 coding DNA: TGTGCCAGCAGTTACTCTCCCCAGGGCTGGGAAAAACTGTTTTTT.

The J gene is TRBJ2-1, the V gene TRBV18; D is ambiguous. Trimming shortened V by 5 bases and J by 7 bases, and 9 bases separated the two germline ends. Germline CDR1 is KGHSH and CDR2 is LQKENI. The CDR3 consists of 12 residues. This chain's CDR3 is CASSIRRNEQFF. For the CDR3, the DNA is TGTGCCAGCTCAATCCGTCGGAATGAGCAGTTCTTC.

The CDR3 nucleotides read TGTGCCACGGCAGGGCCAACATACGAGCAGTACTTC. This encodes CATAGPTYEQYF. V and J are TRBV24-1 and TRBJ2-7, with a weak D call TRBD1 (5 bases). The V end lost 10 bases, the J end lost 4 bases, and 13 bases lay between the germline ends. Germline assignment: CDR1 KGHDR and CDR2 SFDVKD. This CDR3 spans 12 amino acids.

The genes are TRBV11-2 and TRBJ1-1; 7 positions match TRBD1. Germline lookup yields CDR1 SGHAT and CDR2 FQNNGV. V was pared by 1 base and J by 5 bases, with 4 bases of the junction left unmatched. The CDR3 covers 14 residues. The CDR3 spells CASSLGHRGTEAFF. The CDR3 DNA sequence: TGTGCCAGCAGCTTAGGCCACAGGGGAACTGAAGCTTTCTTT.

This clone was detected a few times. CDR3 residues: CASSDSQVNQPQHF. The CDR3 DNA is TGCGCCAGCAGTGACTCGCAGGTCAATCAGCCCCAGCATTTT. This chain uses TRBV10-1 with TRBJ1-5; D unresolved. Deletions cut 3 bases from V and 3 bases from J, with 9 bases between. Germline lookup yields CDR1 WNHNN and CDR2 SYGVQD (reference sequence). This CDR3 region has 14 residues.

This chain connects TRBV5-4 to TRBJ1-2; 10 bases are shared with TRBD1. With V trimmed by 5 bases and J by 4 bases, 5 bases remained unmatched. Germline V gives CDR1 SGHNT, CDR2 YYREEE (reference sequence). The CDR3 is 14 amino acids. CDR3 bases: TGTGCCAGCAGATATGGACAGGGGGTCTATGGCTACACCTTC. This gives the protein CASRYGQGVYGYTF.

The V and J genes are TRBV18 and TRBJ2-1, with 11 bases that match TRBD2. Trimming cost V 4 bases and J 10 bases; bases outside gene matches: 6. The CDR3 has 14 amino acids. Per germline, CDR1 KGHSH and CDR2 LQKENI. DNA for the CDR3: TGTGCCAGCTCACGCACTAGCGGGAGTTGGGAGCAGTTCTTC. Protein: CASSRTSGSWEQFF.

This chain joins TRBV15 and TRBJ2-1; D perhaps matches TRBD2 (7 bases). This CDR3 contains 16 residues. CDR1 and CDR2 from the germline V gene are LNHNV and YYDKDF (reference sequence). The V gene lost 0 bases and the J gene lost 4 bases, with 13 bases spanning the gap. CDR3 nucleotide sequence: TGTGCCACCAGCAGAGATGGGGGAGGGGGTTACAATGAGCAGTTCTTC. Translating it yields CATSRDGGGGYNEQFF.

The chain carries TRBV6-6 and TRBJ2-7, with 12 bases identical to TRBD2. Germline V gene data show CDR1 as MNHNY and CDR2 as SVGAGI (reference sequence). The CDR3 length is 17 residues. With 5 bases clipped from V and 2 bases from J, the junction kept 10 bases outside the gene matches. In nucleotides, the CDR3 is TGTGCCAGCAGTCGCCTGACTAGCGGGAGTTCTACCTACGAGCAGTACTTC. Translated: CASSRLTSGSSTYEQYF.

This CDR3 is CASSWTASTDTQYF. CDR3 DNA: TGTGCCAGCAGTTGGACAGCTAGCACAGATACGCAGTATTTT. The V gene is TRBV6-2 or TRBV6-3, the J gene TRBJ2-3; D perhaps matches TRBD1 (6 bases). The CDR3 extends over 14 amino acids. V gave up 4 bases and J gave up 0 bases, with 8 bases separating them. The germline V gene encodes CDR1 MNHEY and CDR2 SVGEGT.

The chain has TRBV24-1 and TRBJ2-1, with 12 bases lining up with TRBD1. Looked up from germline, CDR1 is KGHDR and CDR2 is SFDVKD. The CDR3 sequence is 16 residues long. V was pared by 5 bases and J by 2 bases, with 3 bases of the junction left unmatched. The CDR3 nucleotides are TGTGCCACCAGTGCCGGGACAGGGGGCGCCTACAATGAGCAGTTCTTC. Its protein is CATSAGTGGAYNEQFF.

The CDR3 loop reads CASSPTDLAGVGSDTQYF. The CDR3 nucleotides are TGTGCCAGCAGTCCCACCGACCTAGCGGGAGTTGGGTCAGATACGCAGTATTTT. The rearrangement links TRBV27 to TRBJ2-3, with TRBD2 identical over 10 bases. The CDR3 totals 18 residues. Germline CDR1 MNHEY, CDR2 SMNVEV (reference sequence). Trimming at V came to 5 bases and at J to 4 bases, leaving 15 bases not matched to a gene.

The J gene is TRBJ1-4, the V gene TRBV3-1 (or the pseudogene TRBV3-2); tentatively, D is TRBD1 (6 bases). Trimming pared 3 bases from V and 6 bases from J, leaving 11 bases between. Germline V gene lookup returns CDR1 LGHDT and CDR2 YNNKEL (reference sequence). The CDR3 is 14 residues long. The DNA for the CDR3 is TGTGCCAGCAGCCACCGGGACATAGATGAAAAACTGTTTTTT. As protein: CASSHRDIDEKLFF.

As for this clone: Just one base apart from a much larger clone, this may be a read error. The rearrangement links TRBV5-6 to TRBJ2-1; D possibly corresponds to TRBD2 (6 bases). V lost 0 bases and J 0 bases, leaving 10 bases between the germline ends. From germline, CDR1 is SGHDT and CDR2 YYEEEE. The CDR3 is 16 residues long. CDR3 protein: CASSLGYGSSYNEQFF. The CDR3 DNA sequence: TGTGCCAGCAGCTTGGGGTACGGGAGCTCCTACAATGAGCAGTTCTTC.

Concerning this clone itself: Other DNA sequences in the sample encode the same CDR3. In DNA form, the CDR3 reads TGTGCCAGCAGTGACCTGTACGAGCAGTACTTC. This encodes CASSDLYEQYF. V usage is TRBV6-1 and J usage is TRBJ2-7; no definite D call. Germline CDR1 MNHNS, CDR2 SASEGT. The length of the CDR3 is 11 residues. With 3 bases removed from V and 4 bases from J, the gap between germline ends came to 4 bases.

The V and J genes are TRBV29-1 and TRBJ2-7; a weak D match, TRBD1 (5 bases). V lost 4 bases to trimming and J lost 1 base, with 17 bases between them. This CDR3 comprises 15 residues. Germline CDR1 reads SQVTM; CDR2 reads ANQGSEA. This CDR3 reads CSVALKDTPSYEQYF. The CDR3 DNA follows: TGCAGCGTTGCCCTGAAGGACACCCCATCCTACGAGCAGTACTTC.

V gene TRBV2 combines with J gene TRBJ2-1; TRBD2 agrees at 9 bases. Germline CDR1 and CDR2: SNHLY and FYNNEI. V lost 6 bases, J lost 3 bases, and 9 bases stayed unmatched. The CDR3 is 16 residues long. CDR3 coding DNA: TGTGCCAGCAGCATAGGTAGCGGGAGTAACTACAATGAGCAGTTCTTC. Encoded protein: CASSIGSGSNYNEQFF.

This clone was seen only once. The genes are TRBV2 and TRBJ2-7; D is ambiguous. Germline values: CDR1 SNHLY, CDR2 FYNNEI. V lost 6 bases to trimming and J lost 5 bases, with 23 bases between them. This CDR3 is 16 amino acids long. CDR3 DNA: TGTGCCAGCAGAGAATTTCCCCCAGCTGGAGTCGACGAGCAGTACTTC. Translation gives CASREFPPAGVDEQYF. Full variable domain (remainder filled in from reference TRBV2 and TRBJ2-7): EPEVTQTPSHQVTQMGQEVILRCVPISNHLYFYWYRQILGQKVEFLVSFYNNEISEKSEIFDDQFSVERPDGSNFTLKIRSTKLEDSAMYFCASREFPPAGVDEQYFGPGTRLTVT.

The chain carries TRBV7-2 and TRBJ2-5, with a tentative D call TRBD2 (6 bases). Germline V gives CDR1 SGHTA, CDR2 FQGNSA. V gave up 6 bases and J gave up 2 bases, with 22 bases separating them. This CDR3 is 17 amino acids long. The CDR3 loop reads CASRGGSGNGVQETQYF. CDR3 DNA sequence: TGTGCCAGCAGGGGAGGTAGCGGAAATGGGGTTCAAGAGACCCAGTACTTC.

V is TRBV10-2 and J is TRBJ1-1; 8 bases fit TRBD1. This CDR3 has 14 residues. CDR1 and CDR2 from the germline V gene are WSHSY and SAAADI. With 4 bases clipped from V and 3 bases from J, the junction kept 4 bases outside the gene matches. CDR3 DNA sequence: TGCGCCAGCAGTGGGACAGGGCCCGACACTGAAGCTTTCTTT. Its protein product is CASSGTGPDTEAFF.